The rows below give T cell receptor beta chains drawn from one sample of a study of T-cell memory formation after mild COVID-19. MiXCR, applied by TCRdb to the 5' RACE reads, yields one record per CDR3 protein. The table records about 470,000 distinct CDR3 sequences, 15% to 20% of them present only once. The sequenced sample consisted of PBMCs or a T cell subset sorted from them (not recorded which). These receptors came from an adult woman who had mild COVID-19 (a few samples of this study predate the infection). Cell type and time point are not known. CDR3s include the opening cysteine and the closing phenylalanine or tryptophan. A D gene is named only where the DNA matches it firmly. Some rows mark clone size as missing; the rest say once, few, many or name a class of expanded clone.

J gene: TRBJ2-3
D gene: .
V gene: TRBV29-1
clone size: .
CDR3 DNA: TGCAGCGTTGACAGCACAGATACGCAGTATTTT
CDR3 protein: CSVDSTDTQYF

J gene: TRBJ2-7
D gene: .
V gene: TRBV7-6
clone size: few
CDR3 DNA: TGTGCCAGCAGCCCACGGGGTACTGAGCCCTACGAGCAGTACTTC
CDR3 protein: CASSPRGTEPYEQYF

J gene: TRBJ2-1
D gene: TRBD1
V gene: TRBV18
clone size: .
CDR3 DNA: TGTGCCAGCTCACCCTCGACAGGGATTTTGGATGAGCAGTTCTTC
CDR3 protein: CASSPSTGILDEQFF

J gene: TRBJ2-7
D gene: TRBD1
V gene: TRBV3-1
clone size: .
CDR3 DNA: TGTGCCAGCAGCCAACTCACCGGGACAGGGGGCGAGCAGTACTTC
CDR3 protein: CASSQLTGTGGEQYF

J gene: TRBJ2-7
D gene: .
V gene: TRBV20-1
clone size: few
CDR3 DNA: TGCAGTGCTAGTCGTACCGGTGAGAGCTCCTACGAGCAGTACTTC
CDR3 protein: CSASRTGESSYEQYF

J gene: TRBJ2-2
D gene: TRBD2
V gene: TRBV2
clone size: few
CDR3 DNA: TGTGCCAGCATACTGACTAGCGGGGCAGTGGCCGGGGAGCTGTTTTTT
CDR3 protein: CASILTSGAVAGELFF

J gene: TRBJ1-1
D gene: .
V gene: TRBV7-9
clone size: .
CDR3 DNA: TGTGCCAGCAGCACCCGACAGGCAACGGAAGCTTTCTTT
CDR3 protein: CASSTRQATEAFF

J gene: TRBJ2-3
D gene: .
V gene: TRBV7-2
clone size: many
CDR3 DNA: TGTGCCAGCAGTCCTATGATCACAGATACGCAGTATTTT
CDR3 protein: CASSPMITDTQYF

J gene: TRBJ2-7
D gene: .
V gene: TRBV4-1
clone size: .
CDR3 DNA: TGCGCCAGCAGCCTCTGGCAGGGGGGCCCGGTTGAGCAGTACTTC
CDR3 protein: CASSLWQGGPVEQYF

J gene: TRBJ2-5
D gene: .
V gene: TRBV7-2
clone size: few
CDR3 DNA: TGTGCCAGCAGCTTGGACCTTGGGGGCGAGACCCAGTACTTC
CDR3 protein: CASSLDLGGETQYF

J gene: TRBJ2-1
D gene: .
V gene: TRBV20-1
clone size: .
CDR3 DNA: TGCAGTGCTCCCCGGGACCCGGTTGTGAATGAGCAGTTCTTC
CDR3 protein: CSAPRDPVVNEQFF

J gene: TRBJ2-1
D gene: TRBD1
V gene: TRBV30
clone size: .
CDR3 DNA: TGTGCCTGGAGTTTCGGACAGGGTTTGCATGAGCAGTTCTTC
CDR3 protein: CAWSFGQGLHEQFF

J gene: TRBJ2-1
D gene: TRBD2
V gene: TRBV30
clone size: few
CDR3 DNA: TGTGCCTGGGAGGATAGCGGGTACAATGAGCAGTTCTTC
CDR3 protein: CAWEDSGYNEQFF

J gene: TRBJ1-1
D gene: .
V gene: TRBV7-9
clone size: .
CDR3 DNA: TGTGCCAGCAGCTTAGCGTTGGCCGGGAATACTGAAGCTTTCTTT
CDR3 protein: CASSLALAGNTEAFF

J gene: TRBJ2-3
D gene: .
V gene: TRBV5-1
clone size: many
CDR3 DNA: TGCGCCAGCAGCTTGCGCGTAGGCGATACGCAGTATTTT
CDR3 protein: CASSLRVGDTQYF

J gene: TRBJ2-7
D gene: .
V gene: TRBV4-2
clone size: .
CDR3 DNA: TGTGCCAGCAGCCAAGATACGTTGGGGACTGCCTCCTACGAGCAGTACTTC
CDR3 protein: CASSQDTLGTASYEQYF

J gene: TRBJ2-7
D gene: .
V gene: TRBV18
clone size: few
CDR3 DNA: TGTGCCAGCTCACCAATCCCCTGGGCCAGGGGCCACGAGCAGTACTTC
CDR3 protein: CASSPIPWARGHEQYF

J gene: TRBJ1-1
D gene: .
V gene: TRBV13
clone size: few
CDR3 DNA: TGTGCCAGCAGCCGGATGCAGGGAGTAAACACTGAAGCTTTCTTT
CDR3 protein: CASSRMQGVNTEAFF

J gene: TRBJ2-1
D gene: TRBD2
V gene: TRBV18
clone size: .
CDR3 DNA: TGTGCCAGCTCACTAAGCGGGGGCAACTACAATGATCAGTTCTTC
CDR3 protein: CASSLSGGNYNDQFF

J gene: TRBJ1-1
D gene: .
V gene: TRBV7-2
clone size: many
CDR3 DNA: TGTGCCAGCAGCTTAGAAGGCAGGTGGGCTTTCTTT
CDR3 protein: CASSLEGRWAFF

J gene: TRBJ2-5
D gene: TRBD2
V gene: TRBV24-1
clone size: once
CDR3 DNA: TGTGCCACCAGTGATTCGCGGGGGGACGCACCCCCGGGGACCCAGTACTTC
CDR3 protein: CATSDSRGDAPPGTQYF

J gene: TRBJ2-5
D gene: .
V gene: TRBV7-6
clone size: few
CDR3 DNA: TGTGCCAGCAGCTTAGCGTCAGGGATAGGAGAGACCCAGTACTTC
CDR3 protein: CASSLASGIGETQYF

J gene: TRBJ2-1
D gene: TRBD2
V gene: TRBV5-1
clone size: .
CDR3 DNA: TGCGCCAGCAGCTTGGAGCTAGCGGGAGGGCTTTGGAATGAGCAGTTCTTC
CDR3 protein: CASSLELAGGLWNEQFF

J gene: TRBJ2-7
D gene: TRBD2
V gene: TRBV12-3/TRBV12-4
clone size: few
CDR3 DNA: TGTGCCAGCAGCCCTGGGACTAGCGGGGCTATGGGCTACGAGCAGTACTTC
CDR3 protein: CASSPGTSGAMGYEQYF

J gene: TRBJ1-5
D gene: TRBD1
V gene: TRBV4-1
clone size: few
CDR3 DNA: TGCGCCAGCAGCCGAGGACAGGGGGTTCAGCCCCAGCATTTT
CDR3 protein: CASSRGQGVQPQHF

J gene: TRBJ2-6
D gene: TRBD2
V gene: TRBV7-6
clone size: few
CDR3 DNA: TGTGCCAGCAGCGCCCAACTAGCGGGGGGCCCCTTTGGGGCCAACGTCCTGACTTTC
CDR3 protein: CASSAQLAGGPFGANVLTF

J gene: TRBJ1-2
D gene: .
V gene: TRBV6-1
clone size: few
CDR3 DNA: TGTGCCAGCAGGCTCAACCGGGGGGATGGCTACACCTTC
CDR3 protein: CASRLNRGDGYTF

J gene: TRBJ2-7
D gene: TRBD1
V gene: TRBV29-1
clone size: many
CDR3 DNA: TGCAGCGTTGAAGATCGGCGACAGGGGGTAGTACACGAGCAGTACTTC
CDR3 protein: CSVEDRRQGVVHEQYF

J gene: TRBJ2-7
D gene: TRBD1
V gene: TRBV20-1
clone size: once
CDR3 DNA: TGCAGTGCTAGTAGGGACAGGGGTTTGTCCTACGAGCAGTACTTC
CDR3 protein: CSASRDRGLSYEQYF

J gene: TRBJ1-2
D gene: .
V gene: TRBV7-2
clone size: few
CDR3 DNA: TGTGCCAGCAGCCCCGTCGGGGCCTATGGCTACACCTTC
CDR3 protein: CASSPVGAYGYTF

J gene: TRBJ2-7
D gene: TRBD2
V gene: TRBV5-1
clone size: few
CDR3 DNA: TGCGCCAGCAGCTTGGTGGGGGTAGCGGGAGCCGAGCAGTACTTC
CDR3 protein: CASSLVGVAGAEQYF

J gene: TRBJ1-5
D gene: .
V gene: TRBV9
clone size: .
CDR3 DNA: TGTGCCAGCAGCGTAGGGGATGGACAGCCCCAGCATTTT
CDR3 protein: CASSVGDGQPQHF

J gene: TRBJ2-1
D gene: .
V gene: TRBV5-1
clone size: .
CDR3 DNA: TGCGCCAGCAGCTTGGCTGGGCGGGGTATTATCGATGAGCAGTTCTTC
CDR3 protein: CASSLAGRGIIDEQFF

J gene: TRBJ2-1
D gene: TRBD2
V gene: TRBV24-1
clone size: few
CDR3 DNA: TGTGCCACCAGTGACCCGACTAGCGGAATATACAATGAGCAGTTCTTC
CDR3 protein: CATSDPTSGIYNEQFF

J gene: TRBJ1-1
D gene: TRBD1
V gene: TRBV11-1
clone size: .
CDR3 DNA: TGTGCCAGCAGCTCTGGGACAGTTGGGACACTGGAAGCTTTCTTT
CDR3 protein: CASSSGTVGTLEAFF

J gene: TRBJ2-1
D gene: TRBD1
V gene: TRBV7-9
clone size: many
CDR3 DNA: TGTGCCAGCAGCTTGGCAGGGGGCAATGAGCAGTTCTTC
CDR3 protein: CASSLAGGNEQFF

J gene: TRBJ1-2
D gene: .
V gene: TRBV7-2
clone size: many
CDR3 DNA: TGTGCCAGCAGCCCACAGACAGGCCCTAACTATGGCTACACCTTC
CDR3 protein: CASSPQTGPNYGYTF

J gene: TRBJ1-2
D gene: .
V gene: TRBV30
clone size: few
CDR3 DNA: TGTGCCTGGGGGCGTCTAAACTATGGCTACACCTTC
CDR3 protein: CAWGRLNYGYTF

J gene: TRBJ2-7
D gene: .
V gene: TRBV7-9
clone size: .
CDR3 DNA: TGTGCCAGCAGCTTAGCGGCGGGGAACGAGCAGTACTTC
CDR3 protein: CASSLAAGNEQYF

J gene: TRBJ1-6
D gene: TRBD1
V gene: TRBV5-1
clone size: once
CDR3 DNA: TGCGCCAGCAGCTTACAGGGGCCCTATAATTCACCCCTCCACTTT
CDR3 protein: CASSLQGPYNSPLHF

J gene: TRBJ2-6
D gene: .
V gene: TRBV3-1
clone size: .
CDR3 DNA: TGTGCCAGCAGCACGGGCTCTGGGGCCAACGTCCTGACTTTC
CDR3 protein: CASSTGSGANVLTF

J gene: TRBJ2-1
D gene: TRBD1
V gene: TRBV7-2
clone size: many
CDR3 DNA: TGTGCCAGCAGCTTAGGACAGGGTCGGAATGAGCAGTTCTTC
CDR3 protein: CASSLGQGRNEQFF

J gene: TRBJ2-3
D gene: .
V gene: TRBV9
clone size: few
CDR3 DNA: TGTGCCAGCAGCCTATCCGGAATTCGCACAGATACGCAGTATTTT
CDR3 protein: CASSLSGIRTDTQYF

J gene: TRBJ2-2
D gene: .
V gene: TRBV15
clone size: .
CDR3 DNA: TGTGCCACCCCTCAGGGGGGGCTGGACACCGGGGAGCTGTTTTTT
CDR3 protein: CATPQGGLDTGELFF

J gene: TRBJ1-2
D gene: .
V gene: TRBV7-9
clone size: few
CDR3 DNA: TGTGCCAGCAGCTTAGGGCTGGGCTCCCCCGGGGACTATGGCTACACCTTC
CDR3 protein: CASSLGLGSPGDYGYTF

J gene: TRBJ2-4
D gene: TRBD1
V gene: TRBV10-3
clone size: .
CDR3 DNA: TGTGCCATCAGTGAGCCCGACAGGGGGCAAAACATTCAGTACTTC
CDR3 protein: CAISEPDRGQNIQYF

J gene: TRBJ2-5
D gene: TRBD1
V gene: TRBV5-4
clone size: few
CDR3 DNA: TGTGCCAGCAGCCGGTCGACAGGGGGTGGGGAGACCCAGTACTTC
CDR3 protein: CASSRSTGGGETQYF

J gene: TRBJ1-5
D gene: .
V gene: TRBV29-1
clone size: .
CDR3 DNA: TGCAGCGTTCAGGACGGAAGCAATCAGCCCCAGCATTTT
CDR3 protein: CSVQDGSNQPQHF

J gene: TRBJ2-3
D gene: .
V gene: TRBV19
clone size: .
CDR3 DNA: TGTGCCAGTACTAGCTACGGCACAGATACGCAGTATTTT
CDR3 protein: CASTSYGTDTQYF

J gene: TRBJ2-1
D gene: TRBD1
V gene: TRBV4-1
clone size: few
CDR3 DNA: TGCGCCAGCAGCCGCACGACAGGGGCTGAGCAGTTCTTC
CDR3 protein: CASSRTTGAEQFF